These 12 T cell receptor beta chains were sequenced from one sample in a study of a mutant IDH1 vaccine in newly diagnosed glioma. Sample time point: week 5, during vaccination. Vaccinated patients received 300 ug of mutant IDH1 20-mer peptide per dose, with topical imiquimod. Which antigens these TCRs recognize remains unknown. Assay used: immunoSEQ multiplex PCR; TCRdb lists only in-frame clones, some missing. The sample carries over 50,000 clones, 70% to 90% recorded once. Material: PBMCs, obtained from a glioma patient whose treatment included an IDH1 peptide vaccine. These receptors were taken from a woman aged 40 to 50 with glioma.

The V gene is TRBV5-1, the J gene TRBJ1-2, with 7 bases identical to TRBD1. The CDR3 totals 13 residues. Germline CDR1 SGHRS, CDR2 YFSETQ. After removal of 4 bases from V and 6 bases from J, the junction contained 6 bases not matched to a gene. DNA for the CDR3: TGCGCCAGCAGCCGGGACAGCCTTGATGGCTACACCTTC. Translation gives CASSRDSLDGYTF.

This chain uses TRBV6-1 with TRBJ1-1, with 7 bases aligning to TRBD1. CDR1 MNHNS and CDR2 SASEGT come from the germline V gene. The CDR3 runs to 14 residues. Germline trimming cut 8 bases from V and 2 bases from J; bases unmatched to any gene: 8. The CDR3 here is CASARQGLNTEAFF. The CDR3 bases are TGTGCCAGCGCCAGACAGGGACTTAACACTGAAGCTTTCTTT.

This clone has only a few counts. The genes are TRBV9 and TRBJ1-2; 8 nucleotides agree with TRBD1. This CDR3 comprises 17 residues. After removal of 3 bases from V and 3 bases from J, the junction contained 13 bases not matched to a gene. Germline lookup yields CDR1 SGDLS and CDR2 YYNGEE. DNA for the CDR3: TGTGCCAGCAGCGCTCGGGGCAGGGGGCGCCCCGACTATGGCTACACCTTC. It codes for CASSARGRGRPDYGYTF.

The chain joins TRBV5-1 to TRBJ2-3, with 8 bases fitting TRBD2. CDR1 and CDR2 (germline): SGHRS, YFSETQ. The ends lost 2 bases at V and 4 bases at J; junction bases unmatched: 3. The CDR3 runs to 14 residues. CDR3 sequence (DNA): TGCGCCAGCAGCTTTACGGGGGGGGCAGATACGCAGTATTTT. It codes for CASSFTGGADTQYF.

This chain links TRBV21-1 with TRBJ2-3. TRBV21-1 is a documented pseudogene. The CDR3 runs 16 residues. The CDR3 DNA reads TGTGCCAGCAGCAAAGGGACGGGGCTGAACACAGATACGCAGTATTTT. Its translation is CASSKGTGLNTDTQYF.

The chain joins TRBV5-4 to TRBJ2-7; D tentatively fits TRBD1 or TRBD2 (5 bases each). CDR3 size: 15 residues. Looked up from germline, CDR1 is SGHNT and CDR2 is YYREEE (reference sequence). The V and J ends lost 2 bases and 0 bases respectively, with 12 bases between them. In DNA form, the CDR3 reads TGTGCCAGCAGCTTATTGGGGACGGTCTCCTACGAGCAGTACTTC. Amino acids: CASSLLGTVSYEQYF.

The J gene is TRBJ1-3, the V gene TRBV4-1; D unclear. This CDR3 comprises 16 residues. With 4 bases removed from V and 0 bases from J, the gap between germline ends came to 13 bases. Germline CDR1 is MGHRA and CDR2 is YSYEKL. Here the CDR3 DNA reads TGCGCCAGCAGCCTTTCAGTTATCCTCTCTGGAAACACCATATATTTT. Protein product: CASSLSVILSGNTIYF.

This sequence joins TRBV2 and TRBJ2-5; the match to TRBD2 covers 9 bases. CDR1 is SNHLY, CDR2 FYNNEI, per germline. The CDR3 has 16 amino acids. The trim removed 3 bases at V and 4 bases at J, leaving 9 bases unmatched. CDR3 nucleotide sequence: TGTGCCAGCAGTGACCCGTCTTTAGCGGGAGTAGAGACCCAGTACTTC. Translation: CASSDPSLAGVETQYF.

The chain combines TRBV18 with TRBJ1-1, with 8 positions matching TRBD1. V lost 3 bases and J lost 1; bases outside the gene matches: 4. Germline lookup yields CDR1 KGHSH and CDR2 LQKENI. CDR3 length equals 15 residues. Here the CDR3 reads CASSPLRGQNTEAFF. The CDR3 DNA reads TGTGCCAGCTCACCTCTCAGGGGGCAGAACACTGAAGCTTTCTTT.

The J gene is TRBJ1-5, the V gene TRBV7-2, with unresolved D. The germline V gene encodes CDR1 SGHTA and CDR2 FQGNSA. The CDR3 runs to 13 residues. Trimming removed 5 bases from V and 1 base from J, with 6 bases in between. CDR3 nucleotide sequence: TGTGCCAGCAGCACAGCCAGCAATCAGCCCCAGCATTTT. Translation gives CASSTASNQPQHF.

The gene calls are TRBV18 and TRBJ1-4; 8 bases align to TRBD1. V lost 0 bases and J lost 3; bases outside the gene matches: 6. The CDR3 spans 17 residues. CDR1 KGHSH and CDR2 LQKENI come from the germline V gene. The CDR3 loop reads CASSPPGRGRSNEKLFF. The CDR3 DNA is TGTGCCAGCTCACCACCGGGCAGGGGGCGATCTAATGAAAAACTGTTTTTT.

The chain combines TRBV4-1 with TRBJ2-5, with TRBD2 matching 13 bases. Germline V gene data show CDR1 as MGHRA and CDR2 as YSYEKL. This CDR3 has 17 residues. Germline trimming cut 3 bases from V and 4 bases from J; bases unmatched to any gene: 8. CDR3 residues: CASSHPGLAGVGETQYF. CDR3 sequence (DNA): TGCGCCAGCAGCCATCCCGGACTAGCGGGAGTCGGAGAGACCCAGTACTTC.